These T cell receptor beta chains were read from a single sample in a study of cytomegalovirus exposure and HLA in healthy donors. Here immunoSEQ multiplex PCR was the method, and the copy in TCRdb shows in-frame clones only, minus some. The repertoire includes roughly 100,000 clones, approximately 70% of them detected once, and about a tenth sits in the top ten. Material for sequencing was PBMCs. Receptors were obtained from a man aged 40-49 years in good health and CMV-seropositive. Both conserved end residues are part of each CDR3. The D gene is left open where the match is weak. Size is omitted from some rows. Given values are once, few, many or a class for expanded clones.

J gene | clone size | D gene | V gene | CDR3 protein | CDR3 DNA
TRBJ2-1 | NA | NA | TRBV6-1 | CASLSGQGSGEQFF | TGTGCCAGCCTCTCCGGGCAGGGAAGTGGTGAGCAGTTCTTC
TRBJ2-7 | NA | NA | TRBV6-5 | CASSEQYEQYF | TGTGCCAGCAGTGAGCAATACGAGCAGTACTTC
TRBJ2-1 | NA | TRBD2 | TRBV19 | CASSSTSGGYNEQFF | TGTGCCAGTAGTTCGACTAGCGGGGGGTACAATGAGCAGTTCTTC
TRBJ2-5 | NA | NA | TRBV5-4 | CASSLDQGQETQYF | TGTGCCAGCAGCTTGGATCAGGGACAAGAGACCCAGTACTTC
TRBJ2-7 | few | TRBD2 | TRBV6-5 | CASSSSGPSYEQYF | TGTGCCAGCAGTTCTAGCGGGCCTTCCTACGAGCAGTACTTC
TRBJ1-4 | NA | TRBD1 | TRBV4-2 | CASSHSGTADEKLFF | TGTGCCAGCAGCCACTCCGGGACAGCCGATGAAAAACTGTTTTTT
TRBJ2-1 | NA | TRBD2 | TRBV5-1 | CASSPPTSGRASYNEQFF | TGCGCCAGCAGCCCACCGACTAGCGGGAGGGCCTCCTACAATGAGCAGTTCTTC
TRBJ2-7 | NA | TRBD2 | TRBV6-1 | CASRISGSLYEQYF | TGTGCCAGTAGAATTAGCGGGAGTTTATACGAGCAGTACTTC
TRBJ1-1 | NA | NA | TRBV9 | CASSPGGKTEAFF | TGTGCCAGCAGCCCCGGGGGGAAAACTGAAGCTTTCTTT
TRBJ2-1 | NA | TRBD2 | TRBV19 | CASSIWRTSGNNEQFF | TGTGCCAGTAGTATTTGGAGGACTAGCGGCAACAATGAGCAGTTCTTC
TRBJ2-1 | once | TRBD2 | TRBV10-2 | CASSGSGGYNEQFF | TGCGCCAGCAGTGGCAGCGGGGGATACAATGAGCAGTTCTTC
TRBJ2-7 | few | TRBD2 | TRBV9 | CASSPRAGTSESSYEQYF | TGTGCCAGCAGCCCGAGGGCTGGGACTAGCGAGAGCTCCTACGAGCAGTACTTC
TRBJ2-1 | NA | NA | TRBV4-1 | CASSQGGGNEQFF | TGCGCCAGCAGCCAAGGCGGCGGCAATGAGCAGTTCTTC
TRBJ2-3 | NA | NA | TRBV7-2 | CASSFSSTDTQYF | TGTGCCAGCAGCTTTTCTAGCACAGATACGCAGTATTTT
TRBJ2-1 | NA | TRBD2 | TRBV4-1 | CASSQEPGLAVYNEQFF | TGCGCCAGCAGCCAAGAACCCGGCCTAGCGGTATACAATGAGCAGTTCTTC
TRBJ1-1 | NA | NA | TRBV7-8 | CASSLGTLRITEAFF | TGTGCCAGCAGCTTGGGGACACTAAGGATTACTGAAGCTTTCTTT
TRBJ1-5 | NA | NA | TRBV12-2 | CASRVGKPGTGKDQPQHF | TGTGCAAGTCGCGTAGGCAAACCCGGGACAGGGAAGGATCAGCCCCAGCATTTT
TRBJ1-2 | NA | TRBD1 | TRBV7-9 | CASSDVGQGEGYTF | TGTGCCAGCAGCGACGTGGGACAGGGGGAGGGCTACACCTTC